This T cell receptor (beta chain) stems from a study of CD8 T cells in ankylosing spondylitis. Study-level points and caveats: Typical of ankylosing spondylitis blood, it appeared, was a TCR beta motif of fewer than ten highly homologous variants. Reports say disease-linked clones showed up significantly more in matched ankylosing spondylitis synovial fluid.

Generation of TCR beta libraries employed quantitative 5'-RACE incorporating molecular barcodes. TCRdb independently ran MiXCR on the 5' RACE reads; one entry per CDR3 protein. This sample has about 360,000 distinct CDR3 sequences, with 20% to 25% found just once. A remark on this clonotype: Its antigen is unidentified.

V gave up 6 bases and J gave up 4 bases, with 12 bases separating them. The CDR3 consists of 13 residues. The chain couples TRBV12-3 or TRBV12-4 to TRBJ1-1; D may be TRBD1 (5 bases). The TCR was taken from a male donor with ankylosing spondylitis or in good health (not recorded which). Sequenced material: blood, either unsorted or a sorted T cell fraction (not recorded which). This CDR3 reads CASRGGEGTEAFF. CDR3 in DNA: TGTGCCAGCAGGGGAGGGGAGGGCACTGAAGCTTTCTTT.